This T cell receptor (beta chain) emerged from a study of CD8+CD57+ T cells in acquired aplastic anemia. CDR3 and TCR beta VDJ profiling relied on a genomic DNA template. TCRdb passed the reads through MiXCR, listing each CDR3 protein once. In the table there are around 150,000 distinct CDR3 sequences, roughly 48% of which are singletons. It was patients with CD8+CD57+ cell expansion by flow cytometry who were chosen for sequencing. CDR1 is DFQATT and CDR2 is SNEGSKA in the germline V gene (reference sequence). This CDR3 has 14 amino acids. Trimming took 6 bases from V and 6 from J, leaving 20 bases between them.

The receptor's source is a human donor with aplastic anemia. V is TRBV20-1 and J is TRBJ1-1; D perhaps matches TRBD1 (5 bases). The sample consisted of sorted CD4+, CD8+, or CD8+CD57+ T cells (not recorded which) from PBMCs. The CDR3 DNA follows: TGCAGTGCCCGGCGGGGTAGTGAAGGGGCTGAAGCTTTCTTT. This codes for CSARRGSEGAEAFF.